What follows are 9 T cell receptor beta chains derived from one specimen sequenced in a study of shared clonotypes between healthy human individuals. CD45RO-negative, CCR7-positively selected cells formed the naive CD8 fraction, excluding terminally differentiated effector memory CD45RA+ cells. Clones were read by immunoSEQ multiplex PCR, and TCRdb kept only the in-frame ones, dropping some. The sample includes 600,000 or so clones, 95% to 98% of them seen just once. Sequencing was carried out using naive CD8+ T cells sorted from blood. The receptors originated from a man aged 25-40 years in good health.

The V call is TRBV11-2, the J call TRBJ1-1; no reliable D call. This CDR3 region has 12 residues. V was clipped by 10 bases and J by 1 base, with 10 bases between them. Per germline, CDR1 SGHAT and CDR2 FQNNGV. In DNA form, the CDR3 reads TGTGCCATTGACACTCCGAACACTGAAGCTTTCTTT. Its protein product is CAIDTPNTEAFF. The entire variable domain, with the rest obtained from reference TRBV11-2 and TRBJ1-1, is as follows: EAGVAQSPRYKIIEKRQSVAFWCNPISGHATLYWYQQILGQGPKLLIQFQNNGVVDDSQLPKDRFSAERLKGVDSTLKIQPAKLEDSAVYLCAIDTPNTEAFFGQGTRLTVV.

The rearrangement links TRBV6-1 to TRBJ1-2; D is uncertain. This CDR3 is 13 amino acids long. V lost 3 bases to trimming and J lost 6 bases, with 11 bases between them. Germline CDR1 is MNHNS and CDR2 is SASEGT. Here the CDR3 reads CASSEWRGDGYTF. The CDR3 DNA reads as TGTGCCAGCAGTGAGTGGCGGGGAGATGGCTACACCTTC.

The chain combines TRBV27 with TRBJ2-3; the match to TRBD2 covers 7 bases. CDR3 length: 15 amino acids. CDR1 and CDR2 (germline): MNHEY, SMNVEV (reference sequence). V dropped 2 bases and J dropped 3; count of bases not matched to a gene: 5. The chain's CDR3 is CASSLGGRETDTQYF. The CDR3 DNA reads TGTGCCAGCAGTTTAGGCGGGAGAGAGACAGATACGCAGTATTTT.

The J gene is TRBJ2-7, the V gene TRBV11-2; 10 bases fit TRBD2. With 0 bases clipped from V and 6 bases from J, the junction kept 5 bases outside the gene matches. CDR3 length: 15 residues. Germline values: CDR1 SGHAT, CDR2 FQNNGV. The CDR3 sequence is CASSLESSGRREQYF. The CDR3 DNA reads TGTGCCAGCAGCTTAGAGAGTAGCGGGAGGCGCGAGCAGTACTTC.

The chain links TRBV14 to TRBJ2-1, with 9 bases aligning to TRBD2. The trim removed 0 bases at V and 7 bases at J, leaving 13 bases unmatched. The CDR3 is 18 amino acids. Germline CDR1 SGHDN, CDR2 FVKESK. The CDR3 DNA reads TGTGCCAGCAGCCAAGAAGGTCCCTGGGGTAGCGGGAGTAATGAGCAGTTCTTC. Translated: CASSQEGPWGSGSNEQFF.

A word on this clone: Other DNA sequences in the sample encode the same CDR3. The J gene is TRBJ2-7, the V gene TRBV27, with 11 bases lining up with TRBD2. Germline assignment: CDR1 MNHEY and CDR2 SMNVEV (reference sequence). The ends lost 2 bases at V and 0 bases at J; junction bases unmatched: 3. The CDR3 has 16 residues. The chain's CDR3 is CASSLLGTSGSYEQYF. The CDR3 DNA sequence: TGTGCCAGCAGTTTACTCGGGACTAGCGGCTCCTACGAGCAGTACTTC.

The chain is built from TRBV7-9 and TRBJ2-3, with 8 bases fitting TRBD2. CDR3 length: 17 amino acids. The junction had 14 bases not matched to a gene; V was cut back by 7 bases and J by 2 bases. In germline, CDR1 is SEHNR, CDR2 FQNEAQ (reference sequence). CDR3 nucleotides: TGTGCCAGCACCCAAGGGGGTAGCGGGACCTTCACAGATACGCAGTATTTT. It codes for CASTQGGSGTFTDTQYF.

Worth noting for this clone: This CDR3 is also generated by other DNA sequences in the sample. The chain is built from TRBV28 and TRBJ1-1; tentatively, D is TRBD1 (6 bases). This CDR3 region has 13 residues. V was clipped by 2 bases and J by 3 bases, with 7 bases between them. Germline V gene data show CDR1 as MDHEN and CDR2 as SYDVKM. The CDR3 protein is CASSLGQHTEAFF. DNA for the CDR3: TGTGCCAGCAGTTTAGGACAGCACACTGAAGCTTTCTTT.

The V call is TRBV7-9, the J call TRBJ1-2; 7 bases agree with TRBD1. Germline V gives CDR1 SEHNR, CDR2 FQNEAQ (reference sequence). CDR3 size: 15 residues. With 4 bases clipped from V and 3 bases from J, the junction kept 8 bases outside the gene matches. CDR3 coding DNA: TGTGCCAGCAGCTGGACCGGGACAGTAGACTATGGCTACACCTTC. Translated: CASSWTGTVDYGYTF.